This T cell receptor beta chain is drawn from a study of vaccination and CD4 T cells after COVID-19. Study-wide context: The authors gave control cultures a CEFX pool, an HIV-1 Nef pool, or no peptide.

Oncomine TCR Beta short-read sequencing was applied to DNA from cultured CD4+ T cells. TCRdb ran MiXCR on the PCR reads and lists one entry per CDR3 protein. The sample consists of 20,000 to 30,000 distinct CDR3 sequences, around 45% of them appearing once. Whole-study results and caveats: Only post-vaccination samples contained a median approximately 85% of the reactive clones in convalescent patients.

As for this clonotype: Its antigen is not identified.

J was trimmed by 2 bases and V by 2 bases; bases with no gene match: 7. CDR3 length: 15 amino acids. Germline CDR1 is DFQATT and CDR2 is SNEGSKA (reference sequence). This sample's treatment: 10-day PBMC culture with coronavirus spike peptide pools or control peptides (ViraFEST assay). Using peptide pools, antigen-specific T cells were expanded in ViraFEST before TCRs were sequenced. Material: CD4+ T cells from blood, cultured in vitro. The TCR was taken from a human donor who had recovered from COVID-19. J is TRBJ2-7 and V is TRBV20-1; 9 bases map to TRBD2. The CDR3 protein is CSARKRASGTYEQYF. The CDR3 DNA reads TGCAGTGCTAGAAAGAGGGCTAGCGGGACCTACGAGCAGTACTTC.